The TCR beta chain under discussion was sequenced for a study of shared clonotypes between healthy human individuals. Germline values: CDR1 SGHAT, CDR2 FQNNGV. The trim removed 3 bases at V and 2 bases at J, leaving 5 bases unmatched. The CDR3 extends over 15 amino acids. Using immunoSEQ multiplex PCR, the repertoire was profiled, and TCRdb retains in-frame clones only, with some absent. The sample carries some 2,500,000 clones, roughly 93% recorded once. The chain recombines TRBV11-2 with TRBJ2-7; TRBD1 agrees at 9 bases. The source is a man younger than 30 in good health. Some clones in this sample may be carry-over from other donors' samples. Specimen: naive CD4+ T cells from PBMCs. Subset of the sample: CD45RA+ positively selected. For the CDR3, the DNA is TGTGCCAGCAGCTTCGCCGGGGACAGGGCCTACGAGCAGTACTTC. Protein sequence: CASSFAGDRAYEQYF.